A selection of T cell receptor beta chains follows, all from one sample in a study of monozygotic twins with inflammatory bowel disease. No DNA is given; TCRdb re-called the 5' RACE reads and lists each CDR3 protein once. The table for this sample gives around 380,000 distinct CDR3 sequences. Sequenced material: blood. The receptors stem from a human donor with ulcerative colitis or Crohn's disease, or a healthy co-twin of an affected twin (not recorded which). CDR3s include the opening cysteine and the closing phenylalanine or tryptophan. Each record gives: V gene, J gene, CDR3 protein.

v_gene: TRBV12-3/TRBV12-4
j_gene: TRBJ2-1
CDR3aa: CASSLPPGLGRAYNEQFF

v_gene: TRBV5-1
j_gene: TRBJ2-3
CDR3aa: CASRTTRGRTDTQYF

v_gene: TRBV7-2
j_gene: TRBJ2-1
CDR3aa: CASSLVVAENNEQFF

v_gene: TRBV4-1
j_gene: TRBJ2-5
CDR3aa: CASSQVQGRGQETQYF

v_gene: TRBV20-1
j_gene: TRBJ1-5
CDR3aa: CSGVPQGVVGQPQHF

v_gene: TRBV19
j_gene: TRBJ1-1
CDR3aa: CASSMRRQLVAEAFF

v_gene: TRBV5-1
j_gene: TRBJ1-3
CDR3aa: CASSLEEVSGNTIYF

v_gene: TRBV28
j_gene: TRBJ2-3
CDR3aa: CASPMPTSDHDTQYF

v_gene: TRBV5-1
j_gene: TRBJ1-2
CDR3aa: CASGPLGGSDVYGYTF

v_gene: TRBV7-2
j_gene: TRBJ1-4
CDR3aa: CASSLDMGRELFF

v_gene: TRBV4-1
j_gene: TRBJ2-7
CDR3aa: CASSQEETISSYEQYF

v_gene: TRBV18
j_gene: TRBJ1-5
CDR3aa: CASSFGQGRQPQHF

v_gene: TRBV9
j_gene: TRBJ2-1
CDR3aa: CASSGPGTPPASSYNEQFF

v_gene: TRBV5-1
j_gene: TRBJ2-5
CDR3aa: CASSLSASGMGYQETQYF

v_gene: TRBV28
j_gene: TRBJ2-1
CDR3aa: CASSLGVGGNEQFF

v_gene: TRBV7-9
j_gene: TRBJ2-7
CDR3aa: CASSSGSGSLSYEQYF

v_gene: TRBV5-1
j_gene: TRBJ2-1
CDR3aa: CASSFGSGRSRGEQFF

v_gene: TRBV3-1
j_gene: TRBJ2-5
CDR3aa: CASSQDKKTQYF

v_gene: TRBV3-1
j_gene: TRBJ1-3
CDR3aa: CASSQDVSAGNTIYF

v_gene: TRBV5-1
j_gene: TRBJ2-1
CDR3aa: CASSYRDNEQFF

v_gene: TRBV5-6
j_gene: TRBJ2-5
CDR3aa: CASSFGPATGQETQYF

v_gene: TRBV5-4
j_gene: TRBJ2-7
CDR3aa: CASSLKAESSYEQYF

v_gene: TRBV27
j_gene: TRBJ2-3
CDR3aa: CASRKPYHRGTDTQYF

v_gene: TRBV6-5
j_gene: TRBJ2-2
CDR3aa: CASSYATGSTGELFF

v_gene: TRBV12-3/TRBV12-4
j_gene: TRBJ2-1
CDR3aa: CASSYNGVDEQFF

v_gene: TRBV29-1
j_gene: TRBJ2-7
CDR3aa: CSVEGGGYEQYF

v_gene: TRBV3-1
j_gene: TRBJ2-2
CDR3aa: CASSQLLNTGELFF

v_gene: TRBV4-3
j_gene: TRBJ2-1
CDR3aa: CASSQDRRAPRVF

v_gene: TRBV6-5
j_gene: TRBJ1-1
CDR3aa: CASSYSPPRSRGHRRGAFF

v_gene: TRBV5-1
j_gene: TRBJ2-7
CDR3aa: CASSLDRGRYEQYF

v_gene: TRBV20-1
j_gene: TRBJ2-1
CDR3aa: CSAKDLQTYNEQFF

v_gene: TRBV10-3
j_gene: TRBJ1-5
CDR3aa: CAISKNRDLDQPQHF

v_gene: TRBV29-1
j_gene: TRBJ2-1
CDR3aa: CSVDFRGLGYNEQFF

v_gene: TRBV6-5
j_gene: TRBJ1-1
CDR3aa: CASSYSWQGNTEAFF

v_gene: TRBV29-1
j_gene: TRBJ2-7
CDR3aa: CSVRGSYEQYF

v_gene: TRBV18
j_gene: TRBJ2-7
CDR3aa: CASSLSTEAYEQYF

v_gene: TRBV2
j_gene: TRBJ1-5
CDR3aa: CASRVTGGNQPQHF

v_gene: TRBV27
j_gene: TRBJ1-5
CDR3aa: CASSDAGGNQPQHF

v_gene: TRBV7-2
j_gene: TRBJ2-7
CDR3aa: CASSSSGTPIQYF

v_gene: TRBV7-8
j_gene: TRBJ2-3
CDR3aa: CASSLRGGPWIHTQYF

v_gene: TRBV18
j_gene: TRBJ2-3
CDR3aa: CASSPAGLSTDTQYF

v_gene: TRBV29-1
j_gene: TRBJ2-1
CDR3aa: CSVLRQAYNEQFF

v_gene: TRBV6-5
j_gene: TRBJ1-1
CDR3aa: CASSDSWRAINTEAFF

v_gene: TRBV20-1
j_gene: TRBJ1-3
CDR3aa: CSAQTGSTIYF

v_gene: TRBV5-1
j_gene: TRBJ1-2
CDR3aa: CASSLNLGPLGYTF

v_gene: TRBV20-1
j_gene: TRBJ2-5
CDR3aa: CSARLAGVETQYF

v_gene: TRBV20-1
j_gene: TRBJ1-1
CDR3aa: CSASGPTGRDTEAFF

v_gene: TRBV11-2
j_gene: TRBJ2-5
CDR3aa: CASSLTSGGQYRTTLETQYF

v_gene: TRBV19
j_gene: TRBJ2-3
CDR3aa: CASTMTGRGADTQYF

v_gene: TRBV4-2
j_gene: TRBJ2-5
CDR3aa: CASSQSAGGRETQYF

v_gene: TRBV23-1
j_gene: TRBJ2-7
CDR3aa: CASSPLWSGSSYEQYF

v_gene: TRBV12-3/TRBV12-4
j_gene: TRBJ1-5
CDR3aa: CASSTGQGTNQPQHF

v_gene: TRBV6-5
j_gene: TRBJ2-5
CDR3aa: CASSYSPLAGDLGETQYF

v_gene: TRBV9
j_gene: TRBJ2-2
CDR3aa: CASSPREGGVSGELFF

v_gene: TRBV27
j_gene: TRBJ1-4
CDR3aa: CASRSFLAGKSNEKLFF